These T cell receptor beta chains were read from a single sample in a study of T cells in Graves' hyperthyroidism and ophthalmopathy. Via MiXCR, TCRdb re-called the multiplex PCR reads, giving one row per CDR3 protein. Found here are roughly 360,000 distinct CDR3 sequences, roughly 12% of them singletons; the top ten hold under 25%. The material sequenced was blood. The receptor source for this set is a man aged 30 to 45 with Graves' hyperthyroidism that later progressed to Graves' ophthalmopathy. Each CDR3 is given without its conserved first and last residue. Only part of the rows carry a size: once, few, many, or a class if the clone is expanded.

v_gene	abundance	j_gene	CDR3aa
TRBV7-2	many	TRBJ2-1	ASRNFDEQF
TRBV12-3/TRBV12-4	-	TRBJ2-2	ASSETGFSGELF
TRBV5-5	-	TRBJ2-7	ASSRPPGQNYEQY
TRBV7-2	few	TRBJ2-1	ASSLPIQGLYPEGDEQF
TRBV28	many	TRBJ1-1	ASSPLPAGEAF
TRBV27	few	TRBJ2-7	ASSFRGGVYEQY
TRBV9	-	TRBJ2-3	ASSPRLAGGTSTDTQY
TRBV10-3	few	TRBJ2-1	AISDGSRSYNEQF
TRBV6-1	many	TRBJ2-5	ASRSELAGAETQY
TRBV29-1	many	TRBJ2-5	SVDGGLETQY
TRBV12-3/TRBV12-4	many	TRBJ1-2	ASSEDSFGYT
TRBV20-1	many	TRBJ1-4	SARGTSRGEKLF
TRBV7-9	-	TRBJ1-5	ASSSDIGWEQPQH
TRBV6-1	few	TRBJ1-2	ASSERTGVGYT
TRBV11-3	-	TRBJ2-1	ASSTRGNEQF
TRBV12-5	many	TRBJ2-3	ASGLVLGGADTQY
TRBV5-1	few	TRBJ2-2	ASSLGPDNTGELF
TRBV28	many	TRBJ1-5	ASSSAGTGTQPQH
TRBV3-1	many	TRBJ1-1	ASSRPGQGRTEAF
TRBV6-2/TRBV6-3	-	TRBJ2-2	ASSYLAGGSTGELF